Described below is a single T cell receptor beta chain sequence and its context. These data belong to a study of blood T cell repertoires in COVID-19. For the study at large: COVID-19 samples collected from the United States, Italy and Spain covered acute and convalescent phases. T cells, B-cell-depleted T cells, or PBMCs supplied cDNA or gDNA.

In the study's own analysis: Amplified reference gene primers provided the basis for estimating nucleated cell counts. Some clones are missing from TCRdb's copy, which holds only in-frame ones; the method was immunoSEQ multiplex PCR. That table furnishes V, J and clone size, whereas the DNA furnished D and trimming. Altogether a few hundred thousand clones are present, approximately 89% being singletons, with the ten largest covering 3.5% to 4%. V shed 5 bases, J shed 10 bases, and the junction held 12 bases outside the gene matches. This CDR3 has 16 residues. Germline CDR1 is MDHEN and CDR2 is SYDVKM.

Input material: peripheral blood. This TCR was recovered from a woman in her sixties with COVID-19, enrolled during active disease. The chain couples TRBV28 to TRBJ2-1; TRBD1 aligns across 12 bases. CDR3 sequence: CASSPQPGQGAWEQFF. CDR3 nucleotide sequence: TGTGCCAGCAGTCCACAACCGGGACAGGGGGCGTGGGAGCAGTTCTTC. Supplemented by reference TRBV28 and TRBJ2-1, the full variable domain reads DVKVTQSSRYLVKRTGEKVFLECVQDMDHENMFWYRQDPGLGLRLIYFSYDVKMKEKGDIPEGYSVSREKKERFSLILESASTNQTSMYLCASSPQPGQGAWEQFFGPGTRLTVL.